The 3 T cell receptor beta chains in this list originate from one sample, sequenced in a study of blood T cell repertoires in COVID-19. Sequencing was performed with immunoSEQ multiplex PCR; in TCRdb, only in-frame clones are kept and a portion is missing. This table holds over 200,000 clones, approximately 84% found once. Sequenced input: peripheral blood. Every receptor here comes from an elderly woman with acute or convalescent COVID-19.

The chain carries TRBV5-1 and TRBJ1-6; D gene unclear. The germline V and J ends were trimmed by 0 bases and 6 bases, with 16 bases remaining between them. The CDR3 runs to 17 residues. CDR1 is SGHRS and CDR2 is YFSETQ in the germline V gene. Written as DNA, the CDR3 is TGCGCCAGCAGCTTGGTTGTTGAGCATCGCGGTAATTCACCCCTCCACTTT. Translation gives CASSLVVEHRGNSPLHF.

A few counts support this clone. The chain recombines TRBV7-9 with TRBJ1-2, with 7 bases identical to TRBD1. The germline CDR1 and CDR2 sequences are SEHNR and FQNEAQ (reference sequence). There are 12 residues in the CDR3. The J segment lost 8 bases and the V segment lost 2 bases, leaving 2 bases of the junction unmatched. CDR3 sequence: CASSLTGVGYTF. CDR3 coding DNA: TGTGCCAGCAGCTTAACAGGGGTAGGCTACACCTTC.

The chain combines TRBV6-6 with TRBJ2-3; D gene uncertain. V was pared by 6 bases and J by 2 bases, with 12 bases between. Per germline, CDR1 MNHNY and CDR2 SVGAGI (reference sequence). The CDR3 has 14 amino acids. The DNA for the CDR3 is TGTGCCAGCAGGGCTAGGCGAAACACAGATACGCAGTATTTT. It is translated as CASRARRNTDTQYF.